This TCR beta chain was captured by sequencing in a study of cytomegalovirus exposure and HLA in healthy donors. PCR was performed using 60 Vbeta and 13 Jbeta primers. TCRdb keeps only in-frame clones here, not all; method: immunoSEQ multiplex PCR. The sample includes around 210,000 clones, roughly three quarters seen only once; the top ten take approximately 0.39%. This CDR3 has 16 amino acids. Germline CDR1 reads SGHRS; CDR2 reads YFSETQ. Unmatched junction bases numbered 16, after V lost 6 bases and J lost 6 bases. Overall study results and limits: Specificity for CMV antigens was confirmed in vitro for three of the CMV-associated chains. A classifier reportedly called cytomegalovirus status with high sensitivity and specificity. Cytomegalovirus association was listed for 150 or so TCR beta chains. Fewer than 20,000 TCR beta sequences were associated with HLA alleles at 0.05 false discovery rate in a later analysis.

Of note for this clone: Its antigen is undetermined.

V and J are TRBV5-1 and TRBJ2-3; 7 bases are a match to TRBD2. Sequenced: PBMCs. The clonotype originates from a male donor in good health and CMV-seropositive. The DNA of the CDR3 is TGCGCCAGCAACTACCAGGGAGCGGGGCACGGGGATACGCAGTATTTT. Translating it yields CASNYQGAGHGDTQYF.